Following are 8 T cell receptor beta chains from one sample sequenced in a study of blood T cell repertoires in COVID-19. Clones were sequenced by immunoSEQ multiplex PCR, and TCRdb holds only the in-frame ones, with some missing. The top ten hold less than 4.5% of the sample, which has roughly 300,000 clones, 85% to 90% seen once. Material: PBMCs or T cells enriched from blood (not recorded which). All receptors come from a man aged 30-40 years who had recovered from COVID-19.

V and J are TRBV10-1 and TRBJ1-1; weak D call: TRBD1 (5 bases). This CDR3 is 12 amino acids long. With 11 bases removed from V and 4 bases from J, the gap between germline ends came to 14 bases. Germline CDR1 reads WNHNN; CDR2 reads SYGVQD (reference sequence). The CDR3 region is CAAGDSGTEAFF. Here the CDR3 DNA reads TGCGCCGCGGGGGACTCCGGCACTGAAGCTTTCTTT.

This clone has just a few counts. The CDR3 loop reads CASSLDSGDYGYTF. In DNA, the CDR3 is TGTGCCAGCAGCTTAGACTCCGGGGACTATGGCTACACCTTC. J is TRBJ1-2 and V is TRBV11-2; D is unresolved. This CDR3 contains 14 residues. The V gene lost 0 bases and the J gene lost 3 bases, with 8 bases spanning the gap. Germline assignment: CDR1 SGHAT and CDR2 FQNNGV. The whole variable domain, remainder taken from reference TRBV11-2 and TRBJ1-2, is EAGVAQSPRYKIIEKRQSVAFWCNPISGHATLYWYQQILGQGPKLLIQFQNNGVVDDSQLPKDRFSAERLKGVDSTLKIQPAKLEDSAVYLCASSLDSGDYGYTFGSGTRLTVV.

CDR3 residues: CASSQGTGVRSEAFF. Here the CDR3 DNA reads TGCGCCAGCAGCCAAGGTACAGGGGTCCGATCTGAAGCTTTCTTT. The rearrangement uses TRBV4-1 and TRBJ1-1; 7 bases fit TRBD1. The CDR3 consists of 15 residues. The trim removed 1 base at V and 6 bases at J, leaving 8 bases unmatched. The germline V gene has CDR1 MGHRA and CDR2 YSYEKL.

The chain links TRBV19 to TRBJ1-6; D gene unclear. The V end was cut by 7 bases, the J end by 7 bases, with 11 bases between. The length of the CDR3 is 13 residues. Germline assignment: CDR1 LNHDA and CDR2 SQIVND (reference sequence). CDR3 in DNA: TGTGCCAGTACTCCACGGGGAAATTCACCCCTCCACTTT. Translated: CASTPRGNSPLHF. The full variable domain, in which reference TRBV19 and TRBJ1-6 provide the parts outside the CDR3, is DGGITQSPKYLFRKEGQNVTLSCEQNLNHDAMYWYRQDPGQGLRLIYYSQIVNDFQKGDIAEGYSVSREKKESFPLTVTSAQKNPTAFYLCASTPRGNSPLHFGNGTRLTVT.

The chain links TRBV5-6 to TRBJ2-1, with D possibly being TRBD1 (5 bases). The length of the CDR3 is 15 residues. Germline V gene sequence: CDR1 SGHDT, CDR2 YYEEEE. V lost 3 bases, J lost 0 bases, and 10 bases lay in between. The CDR3 DNA follows: TGTGCCAGCAGCTACGACAGTACCTCCTACAATGAGCAGTTCTTC. Translation gives CASSYDSTSYNEQFF.

The chain uses TRBV24-1 and TRBJ1-1; 7 nucleotides line up with TRBD1. The CDR3 runs to 14 residues. Germline V lookup: CDR1 KGHDR, CDR2 SFDVKD. V lost 3 bases, J lost 8 bases, and 8 bases stayed unmatched. The CDR3 spells CATSDPTGLREAFF. The CDR3, as DNA: TGTGCCACCAGTGATCCGACAGGGCTAAGAGAAGCTTTCTTT.

This rearrangement joins TRBV12-3 or TRBV12-4 to TRBJ2-7; the match to TRBD1 covers 7 bases. V dropped 8 bases and J dropped 6; count of bases not matched to a gene: 10. CDR3 length equals 13 residues. The CDR3 spells CASVNNRGGEQYF. The DNA for the CDR3 is TGTGCCAGCGTAAATAACAGGGGCGGCGAGCAGTACTTC.

This clone was counted only a few times. The gene calls are TRBV5-1 and TRBJ2-7; TRBD2 agrees at 9 bases. The CDR3 is made up of 13 amino acids. CDR1 is SGHRS and CDR2 is YFSETQ in the germline V gene. V shed 5 bases, J shed 4 bases, and the junction held 4 bases outside the gene matches. This chain's CDR3 is CASRGGGVYEQYF. The CDR3 DNA sequence: TGCGCCAGCAGAGGCGGGGGGGTATACGAGCAGTACTTC.